These T cell receptor beta chains were read from a single sample in a study of shared clonotypes between healthy human individuals. The data were produced by immunoSEQ multiplex PCR, yet TCRdb's version contains in-frame clones alone and is incomplete. Among more than 2,000,000 clones listed, roughly 93% were seen once. Source material: naive CD4+ T cells from PBMCs. The receptors originated from a man aged 18 to 35 in good health. Some clones in this sample may be carry-over from other donors' samples. CDR3s include the opening cysteine and the closing phenylalanine or tryptophan. The order of the fields is J gene, clone size, CDR3 length, D gene, V gene, CDR3 DNA, CDR3 protein. The D gene is left open where the match is weak. Size tells how often a clone was seen (once, few, many) or the class of an expanded clone, and some rows leave it out.

j_gene: TRBJ2-3
abundance: .
len: 15
d_gene: TRBD2
v_gene: TRBV29-1
CDR3nt: TGCAGCGCCGGGACTAGCGGTCAAAGCACAGATACGCAGTATTTT
CDR3aa: CSAGTSGQSTDTQYF

j_gene: TRBJ2-7
abundance: .
len: 14
d_gene: .
v_gene: TRBV2
CDR3nt: TGTGCCAGCAGTGTACTAGCCAGCTCCTACGAGCAGTACTTC
CDR3aa: CASSVLASSYEQYF

j_gene: TRBJ1-5
abundance: .
len: 14
d_gene: .
v_gene: TRBV6-6
CDR3nt: TGTGCCAGCAAATCCAGATATAACAATCAGCCCCAGCATTTT
CDR3aa: CASKSRYNNQPQHF

j_gene: TRBJ2-2
abundance: .
len: 15
d_gene: TRBD1
v_gene: TRBV5-1
CDR3nt: TGCGCCAGCAGCCGGACAGGGGGAGGCACCGGGGAGCTGTTTTTT
CDR3aa: CASSRTGGGTGELFF

j_gene: TRBJ2-2
abundance: .
len: 15
d_gene: .
v_gene: TRBV9
CDR3nt: TGTGCCAGCAGCGTTCGCAGCGCGAACACCGGGGAGCTGTTTTTT
CDR3aa: CASSVRSANTGELFF

j_gene: TRBJ1-2
abundance: .
len: 14
d_gene: .
v_gene: TRBV19
CDR3nt: TGTGCCAGTACTCATGGGGGCCGGTCCTATGGCTACACCTTC
CDR3aa: CASTHGGRSYGYTF

j_gene: TRBJ2-5
abundance: .
len: 17
d_gene: .
v_gene: TRBV9
CDR3nt: TGTGCCAGCAGCGTGTATCAGGGAATAAGTGATGGAGAGACCCAGTACTTC
CDR3aa: CASSVYQGISDGETQYF

j_gene: TRBJ2-7
abundance: .
len: 13
d_gene: TRBD1
v_gene: TRBV5-4
CDR3nt: TGTGCCAGCAGCCTGGGACAGTACTACGAGCAGTACTTC
CDR3aa: CASSLGQYYEQYF

j_gene: TRBJ1-2
abundance: .
len: 16
d_gene: .
v_gene: TRBV4-1
CDR3nt: TGCGCCAGCAGCCAAGAGGCAGAGCGGCCTAACTATGGCTACACCTTC
CDR3aa: CASSQEAERPNYGYTF

j_gene: TRBJ2-7
abundance: .
len: 14
d_gene: TRBD1
v_gene: TRBV29-1
CDR3nt: TGCAGCGTTCGGGCGACAGGGGGGCTATACGAGCAGTACTTC
CDR3aa: CSVRATGGLYEQYF

j_gene: TRBJ2-6
abundance: .
len: 18
d_gene: TRBD1
v_gene: TRBV5-1
CDR3nt: TGCGCCAGCAGCGAGGGACAGCATAGCCTCTCTGGGGCCAACGTCCTGACTTTC
CDR3aa: CASSEGQHSLSGANVLTF

j_gene: TRBJ1-2
abundance: .
len: 13
d_gene: .
v_gene: TRBV7-3
CDR3nt: TGTGCCAGCAGCTCCCAGGGGCTTGACGGCTACACCTTC
CDR3aa: CASSSQGLDGYTF

j_gene: TRBJ2-3
abundance: .
len: 16
d_gene: TRBD2
v_gene: TRBV28
CDR3nt: TGTGCCAGCAGTTTACGGGGGGGCGGCGGCACAGATACGCAGTATTTT
CDR3aa: CASSLRGGGGTDTQYF

j_gene: TRBJ1-2
abundance: .
len: 12
d_gene: .
v_gene: TRBV11-1
CDR3nt: TGTGCCAGCAGTTACGAAAACTATGGCTACACCTTC
CDR3aa: CASSYENYGYTF

j_gene: TRBJ2-2
abundance: .
len: 16
d_gene: .
v_gene: TRBV7-9
CDR3nt: TGTGCCAGCAGCCCTATCCGGGACCCGGACACCGGGGAGCTGTTTTTT
CDR3aa: CASSPIRDPDTGELFF

j_gene: TRBJ2-1
abundance: .
len: 11
d_gene: TRBD1
v_gene: TRBV28
CDR3nt: TGTGCCAGCAGCCGGGGACAGGGTCTGTTCTTC
CDR3aa: CASSRGQGLFF

j_gene: TRBJ1-4
abundance: .
len: 14
d_gene: .
v_gene: TRBV19
CDR3nt: TGTGCCAGTACCACAGGGTCAAGGGGTGAAAAACTGTTTTTT
CDR3aa: CASTTGSRGEKLFF

j_gene: TRBJ1-1
abundance: .
len: 16
d_gene: .
v_gene: TRBV18
CDR3nt: TGTGCCAGCTCACCACCGGGTGGGGGCCGGAACACTGAAGCTTTCTTT
CDR3aa: CASSPPGGGRNTEAFF

j_gene: TRBJ1-1
abundance: .
len: 13
d_gene: TRBD1
v_gene: TRBV19
CDR3nt: TGTGCCAGTCAGGACAGGGTTGTCGCTGAAGCTTTCTTT
CDR3aa: CASQDRVVAEAFF

j_gene: TRBJ2-5
abundance: .
len: 14
d_gene: TRBD1
v_gene: TRBV5-1
CDR3nt: TGCGCCAGCAGCCTGGGACAGCCACAAGAGACCCAGTACTTC
CDR3aa: CASSLGQPQETQYF

j_gene: TRBJ2-5
abundance: .
len: 17
d_gene: TRBD1
v_gene: TRBV5-1
CDR3nt: TGCGCCAGCAGCTCCTCACTCGGGACAGGGAACCAAGAGACCCAGTACTTC
CDR3aa: CASSSSLGTGNQETQYF

j_gene: TRBJ2-7
abundance: .
len: 14
d_gene: TRBD2
v_gene: TRBV7-8
CDR3nt: TGTGCCAGCAGCTTCAGGGACTATACCTACGAGCAGTACTTC
CDR3aa: CASSFRDYTYEQYF

j_gene: TRBJ1-1
abundance: once
len: 14
d_gene: .
v_gene: TRBV6-1
CDR3nt: TGTGCCAGCAGTGTGGACACAGGGAACACTGAAGCTTTCTTT
CDR3aa: CASSVDTGNTEAFF

j_gene: TRBJ1-1
abundance: few
len: 17
d_gene: .
v_gene: TRBV27
CDR3nt: TGTGCCAGCAGTTCTAGGGAATGGTACCCCATGAACACTGAAGCTTTCTTT
CDR3aa: CASSSREWYPMNTEAFF

j_gene: TRBJ2-7
abundance: .
len: 13
d_gene: .
v_gene: TRBV2
CDR3nt: TGTGCCAGCAGCCTAATAGAGGGTGGCGAGCAGTACTTC
CDR3aa: CASSLIEGGEQYF

j_gene: TRBJ2-1
abundance: once
len: 13
d_gene: .
v_gene: TRBV19
CDR3nt: TGTGCCAGTAGAGCGGTATCCTACAATGAGCAGTTCTTC
CDR3aa: CASRAVSYNEQFF

j_gene: TRBJ1-4
abundance: once
len: 15
d_gene: .
v_gene: TRBV5-1
CDR3nt: TGCGCCAGCAGCTTACAGGGTTCAGCGGGCGAAAAACTGTTTTTT
CDR3aa: CASSLQGSAGEKLFF

j_gene: TRBJ2-7
abundance: .
len: 15
d_gene: TRBD1
v_gene: TRBV5-1
CDR3nt: TGCGCCAGCAGCTTGTCAGGGACAGGGTTCTACGAGCAGTACTTC
CDR3aa: CASSLSGTGFYEQYF

j_gene: TRBJ1-1
abundance: .
len: 15
d_gene: .
v_gene: TRBV28
CDR3nt: TGTGCCAGCAGTTTAGTGTCGGGCCCGAACACTGAAGCTTTCTTT
CDR3aa: CASSLVSGPNTEAFF

j_gene: TRBJ1-1
abundance: .
len: 14
d_gene: .
v_gene: TRBV5-1
CDR3nt: TGCGCCAGCAGCTTGGAAGGCCGGGCTACTGAAGCTTTCTTT
CDR3aa: CASSLEGRATEAFF

j_gene: TRBJ1-6
abundance: once
len: 17
d_gene: .
v_gene: TRBV4-1
CDR3nt: TGCGCCAGCAGCCAGCATCCTCCGGACGGGCCAAATTCACCCCTCCACTTT
CDR3aa: CASSQHPPDGPNSPLHF

j_gene: TRBJ2-3
abundance: once
len: 15
d_gene: TRBD2
v_gene: TRBV7-7
CDR3nt: TGTGCCAGCAGCGCGATGGGGGGGAGCACAGATACGCAGTATTTT
CDR3aa: CASSAMGGSTDTQYF

j_gene: TRBJ2-1
abundance: .
len: 15
d_gene: .
v_gene: TRBV29-1
CDR3nt: TGCAGCGTGAAATTAATGAGGAGCTCCTACAATGAGCAGTTCTTC
CDR3aa: CSVKLMRSSYNEQFF

j_gene: TRBJ1-4
abundance: .
len: 15
d_gene: .
v_gene: TRBV27
CDR3nt: TGTGCCAGCAGCAAAAGGCAGGGCGTCGGTGAAAAACTGTTTTTT
CDR3aa: CASSKRQGVGEKLFF

j_gene: TRBJ2-7
abundance: .
len: 13
d_gene: .
v_gene: TRBV28
CDR3nt: TGTGCCAGTCAAAAGGGGGGTCCCTACGAGCAGTACTTC
CDR3aa: CASQKGGPYEQYF

j_gene: TRBJ2-3
abundance: .
len: 15
d_gene: .
v_gene: TRBV28
CDR3nt: TGTGCCAGCAGTCCAGCGCCCGGGTATACTGATACGCAGTATTTT
CDR3aa: CASSPAPGYTDTQYF

j_gene: TRBJ2-1
abundance: .
len: 12
d_gene: .
v_gene: TRBV7-2
CDR3nt: TGTGCCAGCAGCTTAGACCCGGGAAGCCAGTTCTTC
CDR3aa: CASSLDPGSQFF

j_gene: TRBJ2-1
abundance: .
len: 15
d_gene: .
v_gene: TRBV7-3
CDR3nt: TGTGCCAGCAGCTTAGGCCGGGTATCCTACAATGAGCAGTTCTTC
CDR3aa: CASSLGRVSYNEQFF

j_gene: TRBJ2-5
abundance: .
len: 16
d_gene: TRBD2
v_gene: TRBV29-1
CDR3nt: TGCAGCGTTGAAGAAGGGCTAGCGGGTCCCCAAGAGACCCAGTACTTC
CDR3aa: CSVEEGLAGPQETQYF

j_gene: TRBJ1-5
abundance: .
len: 18
d_gene: .
v_gene: TRBV28
CDR3nt: TGTGCCAGCAGTTTTATTGCGGTCGTCCGCTATAGCAATCAGCCCCAGCATTTT
CDR3aa: CASSFIAVVRYSNQPQHF

j_gene: TRBJ2-5
abundance: .
len: 14
d_gene: .
v_gene: TRBV7-9
CDR3nt: TGTGCCAGCAGCTTAATGGGGTCCCAAGAGACCCAGTACTTC
CDR3aa: CASSLMGSQETQYF

j_gene: TRBJ2-3
abundance: .
len: 18
d_gene: TRBD1
v_gene: TRBV9
CDR3nt: TGTGCCAGCAGCGGGTCTAAGACAGGGGTCCCTAGCACAGATACGCAGTATTTT
CDR3aa: CASSGSKTGVPSTDTQYF

j_gene: TRBJ2-2
abundance: .
len: 20
d_gene: TRBD2
v_gene: TRBV4-1
CDR3nt: TGCGCCAGCAGCCAACCCTCGGGGGGTCCGATTCGGGGACGGACCGGGGAGCTGTTTTTT
CDR3aa: CASSQPSGGPIRGRTGELFF

j_gene: TRBJ2-5
abundance: .
len: 14
d_gene: .
v_gene: TRBV6-6
CDR3nt: TGTGCCAGCAGTTATCCGGGAGATGAGGAGACCCAGTACTTC
CDR3aa: CASSYPGDEETQYF

j_gene: TRBJ2-5
abundance: .
len: 14
d_gene: TRBD2
v_gene: TRBV2
CDR3nt: TGTGCCAGTGGGACTAGCGGGGCACGAGAGACCCAGTACTTC
CDR3aa: CASGTSGARETQYF

j_gene: TRBJ1-1
abundance: .
len: 12
d_gene: TRBD1
v_gene: TRBV5-1
CDR3nt: TGCGCCAGCAGCTTAGACAGGGGGGAAGCTTTCTTT
CDR3aa: CASSLDRGEAFF

j_gene: TRBJ2-2
abundance: few
len: 13
d_gene: .
v_gene: TRBV25-1
CDR3nt: TGTGCCAGCAGGGAGGAGAACACCGGGGAGCTGTTTTTT
CDR3aa: CASREENTGELFF

j_gene: TRBJ1-2
abundance: .
len: 14
d_gene: .
v_gene: TRBV5-8
CDR3nt: TGTGCCAGCAGCGGTACCGGACGACGGGACGGCTACACCTTC
CDR3aa: CASSGTGRRDGYTF